Presented here are 10 T cell receptor beta chains from one specimen sequenced in a study of control samples from healthy donors and cancer patients. Measured with immunoSEQ multiplex PCR; TCRdb has only the in-frame clones, and not every one. The sample comprises about 140,000 clones, about 85% of which are singletons, and around 9% rests with the top ten. Sequenced material: blood. These receptors originate from a woman in her twenties or thirties in good health.

The V gene is TRBV27, the J gene TRBJ1-5; D is perhaps TRBD1 (6 bases). The CDR3 is 13 residues long. CDR1 and CDR2 from the germline V gene are MNHEY and SMNVEV (reference sequence). Trimming removed 3 bases at V and 7 bases at J, with 10 bases between. Here the CDR3 DNA reads TGTGCCAGCAGTTTTAACAGGGACCAGCCCCAGCATTTT. Translated, it gives CASSFNRDQPQHF.

The rearrangement uses TRBV20-1 and TRBJ2-1, with 8 nucleotides matching TRBD1. The J segment lost 2 bases and the V segment lost 3 bases, leaving 9 bases of the junction unmatched. Germline V lookup: CDR1 DFQATT, CDR2 SNEGSKA (reference sequence). The CDR3 is made up of 16 amino acids. The chain's CDR3 is CSASPRTGRAYNEQFF. The CDR3 bases are TGCAGTGCTAGTCCACGGACAGGGAGAGCCTACAATGAGCAGTTCTTC.

This clone was observed a single time. The rearrangement joins TRBV6-5 to TRBJ1-5; 7 bases are shared with TRBD1. Germline assignment: CDR1 MNHEY and CDR2 SVGAGI. V was clipped by 7 bases and J by 2 bases; unmatched bases: 8. This CDR3 spans 15 amino acids. The CDR3, as DNA: TGTGCCAGCACTCCGGGGACAGCAGGCAATCAGCCCCAGCATTTT. Translation gives CASTPGTAGNQPQHF.

The V call is TRBV29-1, the J call TRBJ2-1; 10 nucleotides agree with TRBD2. This CDR3 is 13 amino acids long. The V gene end was trimmed by 6 bases and the J gene end by 6 bases; junction bases not matched to a gene: 5. Germline V gives CDR1 SQVTM, CDR2 ANQGSEA. The CDR3 reads CSVGLAGGNEQFF. CDR3 DNA sequence: TGCAGCGTCGGGTTAGCGGGAGGCAATGAGCAGTTCTTC.

The chain is built from TRBV2 and TRBJ1-4; D is possibly TRBD1 (6 bases). The CDR3 has 14 amino acids. Trimming pared 4 bases from V and 4 bases from J, leaving 10 bases between. CDR1 is SNHLY, CDR2 FYNNEI, per germline. The CDR3 region is CASSGGQFNEKLFF. CDR3 in DNA: TGTGCCAGCAGTGGGGGGCAGTTTAATGAAAAACTGTTTTTT.

The chain employs TRBV7-9 and TRBJ2-1; 15 nucleotides match TRBD2. The germline gives CDR1 SEHNR, CDR2 FQNEAQ (reference sequence). CDR3 length: 17 residues. V gave up 1 base and J gave up 8 bases; unmatched junction bases: 6. The CDR3 DNA is TGTGCCAGCAGCTTAGTGGGACTAGCGGGAGGTGGCGATGAGCAGTTCTTC. Translated: CASSLVGLAGGGDEQFF.

This chain links TRBV7-9 with TRBJ2-1, with 11 nucleotides matching TRBD2. J was trimmed by 8 bases and V by 1 base; bases with no gene match: 7. Germline V gives CDR1 SEHNR, CDR2 FQNEAQ (reference sequence). The CDR3 is 16 amino acids. CDR3 loop: CASSLVGTSGADEQFF. The DNA for the CDR3 is TGTGCCAGCAGCTTAGTTGGGACTAGCGGAGCGGATGAGCAGTTCTTC.

This clone has a single count. V usage is TRBV30 and J usage is TRBJ1-5; unclear D gene. Deletions cut 2 bases from V and 3 bases from J, with 8 bases between. This CDR3 spans 13 amino acids. Looked up from germline, CDR1 is GTSNPN and CDR2 is SVGIG (reference sequence). CDR3 sequence: CAWSLTDNQPQHF. In DNA form, the CDR3 reads TGTGCCTGGAGTTTGACCGACAATCAGCCCCAGCATTTT.

J is TRBJ1-4 and V is TRBV7-6; D remains ambiguous. V lost 4 bases and J 7 bases, leaving 10 bases between the germline ends. CDR1 SGHVS and CDR2 FNYEAQ come from the germline V gene. The CDR3 has 13 residues. CDR3 coding DNA: TGTGCCAGCAGCTCCTACCCCAGTGAAAAACTGTTTTTT. It encodes CASSSYPSEKLFF.

The rearrangement links TRBV9 to TRBJ1-1, with 8 bases lining up with TRBD1. Germline lookup yields CDR1 SGDLS and CDR2 YYNGEE. This CDR3 contains 14 residues. Trimming cost V 1 base and J 5 bases; bases outside gene matches: 4. CDR3 residues: CASSVQGARTEAFF. CDR3 nucleotide sequence: TGTGCCAGCAGCGTACAGGGGGCTCGTACTGAAGCTTTCTTT.